This T cell receptor (beta chain) was identified during a study of shared clonotypes between healthy human individuals. Study-level points and caveats: Among donors, clonotype sharing was expected to be affected by sequencing depth.

The germline gives CDR1 LNHDA, CDR2 SQIVND (reference sequence). Unmatched junction bases numbered 6, after V lost 4 bases and J lost 7 bases. The CDR3 has 16 residues. Only in-frame clones appear in the TCRdb table, and some are missing; sequencing was by immunoSEQ multiplex PCR. Of roughly 2.2 million clones listed, 92% are singletons. Turning to this clone: The target antigen is unknown.

A split of CD4+ cells into CD45RA+ naive and CD45RA-negative memory subsets was performed. The sample consisted of naive CD4+ T cells from PBMCs. Subset reported: CD45RA+ positively selected. V and J are TRBV19 and TRBJ2-2; 13 bases fit TRBD2. The sequence derives from a man in his late teens or twenties in good health. Some clones in this sample may be carry-over from other donors' samples. The CDR3 nucleotides read TGTGCCAGTAGTAGCGGACTAGCGGGAGAGGGCGGGGAGCTGTTTTTT. It is translated as CASSSGLAGEGGELFF.